The rows below give T cell receptor beta chains drawn from one sample of a study of cytomegalovirus exposure and HLA in healthy donors. Using immunoSEQ multiplex PCR, the repertoire was profiled, and TCRdb retains in-frame clones only, with some absent. The top ten hold around an eighth of the sample, which has some 200,000 clones, roughly 84% seen once. The sample taken for sequencing was PBMCs. The receptor set was obtained from a woman aged 30 to 39 in good health and CMV-seropositive. The CDR3 runs from the conserved cysteine through the conserved F or W. A D gene is named only where the DNA matches it firmly.

v_gene: TRBV7-9
j_gene: TRBJ2-1
d_gene: TRBD2
CDR3aa: CASSLTSGRSRNEQFF
CDR3nt: TGTGCCAGCAGCTTAACTAGCGGGAGGTCCAGGAATGAGCAGTTCTTC

v_gene: TRBV2
j_gene: TRBJ2-7
d_gene: .
CDR3aa: CASRSGTPSGEQYF
CDR3nt: TGTGCCAGCAGGTCCGGGACTCCCAGTGGGGAGCAGTACTTC

v_gene: TRBV28
j_gene: TRBJ1-2
d_gene: TRBD1
CDR3aa: CASASDRVGGYTF
CDR3nt: TGTGCCAGCGCTTCTGACAGGGTGGGTGGCTACACCTTC

v_gene: TRBV5-3
j_gene: TRBJ1-2
d_gene: TRBD1
CDR3aa: CARSRPRGQGPSYYGYTF
CDR3nt: TGTGCCAGAAGCAGACCTAGGGGACAGGGCCCGAGCTACTATGGCTACACCTTC

v_gene: TRBV30
j_gene: TRBJ2-2
d_gene: TRBD1
CDR3aa: CAWSIPGRGRTGELFF
CDR3nt: TGTGCCTGGAGTATACCAGGCAGGGGGCGCACCGGGGAGCTGTTTTTT

v_gene: TRBV27
j_gene: TRBJ2-7
d_gene: TRBD2
CDR3aa: CASSLVGTSSYEQYF
CDR3nt: TGTGCCAGCAGTTTGGTGGGGACTAGCAGCTACGAGCAGTACTTC

v_gene: TRBV4-2
j_gene: TRBJ2-3
d_gene: .
CDR3aa: CASSQEVGMSSTDTQYF
CDR3nt: TGTGCCAGCAGCCAAGAGGTGGGCATGTCTAGCACAGATACGCAGTATTTT

v_gene: TRBV7-7
j_gene: TRBJ2-1
d_gene: TRBD2
CDR3aa: CASSPGLAEGNEQFF
CDR3nt: TGTGCTAGCAGCCCAGGACTAGCGGAAGGTAATGAGCAGTTCTTC

v_gene: TRBV15
j_gene: TRBJ2-3
d_gene: .
CDR3aa: CATSRDVAADTQYF
CDR3nt: TGTGCCACCAGCAGAGATGTGGCCGCAGATACGCAGTATTTT

v_gene: TRBV13
j_gene: TRBJ2-5
d_gene: .
CDR3aa: CASSLWQGSQETQYF
CDR3nt: TGTGCCAGCAGCTTGTGGCAGGGGTCCCAAGAGACCCAGTACTTC